Included here is one TCR beta chain sequence, with context. One junction end does not reproduce the germline sequence, and a read error may be involved. The data originate from a study of blood T cell repertoires in COVID-19. The overall study: Donors in the United States, Italy and Spain gave samples during acute or convalescent COVID-19. In each case, the material was cDNA or gDNA derived from T cells, B-cell-depleted T cells, or PBMCs.

Per the study methods: For nucleated cells, counts were estimated from reference gene primer amplification. Clones were read by immunoSEQ multiplex PCR, and TCRdb kept only the in-frame ones, dropping some. V and J calls and clone size are those listed in that table; D and trimming were worked out from the DNA. The table has under 150,000 clones, 84% seen once. Germline lookup yields CDR1 GTSNPN and CDR2 SVGIG (reference sequence). This CDR3 region has 13 residues. The chain employs TRBV30 and TRBJ2-7, with TRBD1 matching 7 bases. The clonotype was recovered from a human donor in a cohort sampled during active COVID-19. The sequencing input was peripheral blood. For the CDR3, the DNA is TGTGCCTGGAGGGTGGTATGGGACAGCCCCGTCCACTTC. Amino acids: CAWRVVWDSPVHF.